A selection of T cell receptor beta chains follows, all from one sample in a study of shared clonotypes between healthy human individuals. Libraries were prepared by immunoSEQ multiplex PCR; TCRdb keeps only in-frame clonotypes and omits some of them. This sample has around 1,000,000 clones, with 60% to 80% found just once. Material for sequencing was memory CD4+ T cells from PBMCs. These receptors came from a man aged 18 to 29 in good health. Some clones in this sample may be carry-over from other donors' samples. Both conserved end residues are part of each CDR3. D genes are given only for firm matches. Clone size is shown for a subset of rows, as once, few, many or a class of expanded clone.

size	V	J	D	CDR3	DNA
.	TRBV6-1	TRBJ1-3	TRBD1	CASNTGGSGNTIYF	TGTGCCAGCAATACAGGGGGCTCTGGAAACACCATATATTTT
.	TRBV30	TRBJ1-5	.	CAWSVSSNQPQHF	TGTGCCTGGAGTGTTAGCAGCAATCAGCCCCAGCATTTT
.	TRBV29-1	TRBJ2-3	.	CSVVAVPQGSTDTQYF	TGCAGCGTTGTCGCTGTCCCGCAGGGAAGCACAGATACGCAGTATTTT
.	TRBV5-1	TRBJ2-2	TRBD1	CASSPRTGYTGELFF	TGCGCCAGCAGCCCCAGGACAGGGTACACCGGGGAGCTGTTTTTT
.	TRBV18	TRBJ2-3	.	CASSPPGGADTQYF	TGTGCCAGCTCACCTCCTGGAGGGGCAGATACGCAGTATTTT
.	TRBV2	TRBJ1-2	TRBD1	CASRAGQGGYGYTF	TGTGCCAGCAGGGCAGGACAGGGAGGCTATGGCTACACCTTC
once	TRBV7-2	TRBJ1-1	TRBD1	CASSLGQGARTEAFF	TGTGCCAGCAGCCTAGGACAGGGGGCGCGCACTGAAGCTTTCTTT
.	TRBV10-3	TRBJ1-2	.	CAISGTADYGYTF	TGTGCCATCAGTGGGACAGCGGACTATGGCTACACCTTC
.	TRBV9	TRBJ1-2	TRBD1	CASSADRAGYGYTF	TGTGCCAGCAGCGCCGACAGGGCCGGCTATGGCTACACCTTC
.	TRBV10-3	TRBJ2-5	.	CAISEGQETQYF	TGTGCCATCAGTGAGGGTCAAGAGACCCAGTACTTC
.	TRBV6-1	TRBJ2-7	.	CAGGMAGYEQYF	TGTGCCGGTGGAATGGCGGGCTACGAGCAGTACTTC
.	TRBV5-4	TRBJ2-2	TRBD2	CASSPLSGSSGELFF	TGTGCCAGCAGCCCCCTTAGCGGGAGCTCCGGGGAGCTGTTTTTT
.	TRBV7-8	TRBJ2-3	TRBD2	CASSLLAGTDTQYF	TGTGCCAGCAGCTTACTAGCGGGCACAGATACGCAGTATTTT
few	TRBV7-3	TRBJ2-2	.	CASSLEQHSANTGELFF	TGTGCCAGCAGCTTAGAACAGCACTCCGCGAACACCGGGGAGCTGTTTTTT
once	TRBV2	TRBJ2-7	.	CASSLDRGEQYF	TGTGCCAGCAGTCTGGACCGAGGAGAGCAGTACTTC
.	TRBV5-6	TRBJ2-5	.	CASSFRGEETQYF	TGTGCCAGCAGCTTTAGGGGGGAAGAGACCCAGTACTTC
.	TRBV2	TRBJ2-7	TRBD1	CASSELRTGSEQYF	TGTGCCAGCAGTGAACTGAGGACAGGGAGCGAGCAGTACTTC
.	TRBV27	TRBJ2-4	.	CASSLGGGKNIQYF	TGTGCCAGCAGTTTAGGAGGGGGCAAAAACATTCAGTACTTC
.	TRBV7-2	TRBJ1-1	TRBD1	CASSPRQGNTEAFF	TGTGCCAGCAGCCCCCGACAGGGGAACACTGAAGCTTTCTTT
few	TRBV5-1	TRBJ2-3	.	CASSLSTDTQYF	TGCGCCAGCAGCCTGAGCACAGATACGCAGTATTTT
.	TRBV9	TRBJ2-1	.	CASSDYRSGSYNEQFF	TGTGCCAGCAGCGATTACAGGTCGGGCTCCTACAATGAGCAGTTCTTC
.	TRBV23-1	TRBJ1-4	TRBD1	CASRRPGGDREGSWEKLFF	TGCGCCAGCAGAAGACCCGGGGGGGACAGGGAAGGTTCTTGGGAAAAACTGTTTTTT
.	TRBV30	TRBJ1-4	.	CAWSKQGGVEKLFF	TGTGCCTGGAGTAAACAGGGAGGGGTTGAAAAACTGTTTTTT
.	TRBV18	TRBJ2-7	.	CASSPPSVGSYEQYF	TGTGCCAGCTCACCGCCTAGCGTAGGATCCTACGAGCAGTACTTC
.	TRBV6-1	TRBJ2-7	TRBD2	CASSGGPSGASYEQYF	TGTGCCAGCAGTGGGGGGCCTAGCGGGGCGTCCTACGAGCAGTACTTC
.	TRBV29-1	TRBJ2-5	.	CSVAGTSQETQYF	TGCAGCGTTGCCGGGACAAGTCAAGAGACCCAGTACTTC
.	TRBV4-1	TRBJ1-3	.	CASSPAYGGNTIYF	TGCGCCAGCAGCCCTGCTTACGGTGGAAACACCATATATTTT
few	TRBV6-1	TRBJ1-5	.	CASSEAAGDNQPQHF	TGTGCCAGCAGTGAAGCGGCAGGGGACAATCAGCCCCAGCATTTT
.	TRBV19	TRBJ2-7	TRBD2	CASSPSAGGFYEQYF	TGTGCCAGTAGCCCCTCGGCGGGGGGCTTCTACGAGCAGTACTTC
.	TRBV5-1	TRBJ1-4	.	CASSLQGLNEKLFF	TGCGCCAGCAGCTTACAGGGCCTAAATGAAAAACTGTTTTTT
.	TRBV29-1	TRBJ1-1	.	CSAAQGQMNTEAFF	TGCAGCGCCGCCCAGGGGCAGATGAACACTGAAGCTTTCTTT
.	TRBV5-8	TRBJ1-2	.	CASSLDGWSGLAGYTF	TGTGCCAGCAGCTTGGATGGGTGGTCGGGACTTGCGGGCTACACCTTC
.	TRBV6-6	TRBJ1-1	.	CASRYFGESGTEAFF	TGTGCCAGCCGATACTTTGGGGAGTCTGGCACTGAAGCTTTCTTT
.	TRBV15	TRBJ1-5	.	CATSTYSNQPQHF	TGTGCCACCAGCACTTATAGCAATCAGCCCCAGCATTTT
.	TRBV10-3	TRBJ2-1	.	CATWDLGNEQFF	TGTGCCACATGGGACCTGGGCAATGAGCAGTTCTTC
.	TRBV6-6	TRBJ2-7	TRBD2	CASRSSGSILEQYF	TGTGCCAGCCGTTCTAGCGGGAGTATCCTCGAGCAGTACTTC